This TCR beta chain was sequenced in a study of shared clonotypes between healthy human individuals. The study's findings and limits: When naive CD4 clonotypes were compared across a few donors, approximately 5% were shared.

The CDR3 is 14 residues long. CDR1 SEHNR and CDR2 FQNEAQ come from the germline V gene (reference sequence). With V trimmed by 5 bases and J by 5 bases, 2 bases remained unmatched. The method was immunoSEQ multiplex PCR; TCRdb's version includes in-frame clones alone and lacks a portion of them. The data show about 1 million clones, with about 75% seen just once and approximately 1.5% held by the top ten. Turning to this clone: Antigen specificity is unknown. Different DNA sequences within this sample yield the same CDR3.

Sequencing input: memory CD4+ T cells sorted from blood. Specified subset: CD45RA-negative fraction. V is TRBV7-9 and J is TRBJ1-4, with 10 nucleotides matching TRBD1. This TCR came from a man younger than 30 in good health. As DNA, the CDR3 is TGTGCCAGCAGCCAGGGACAGGGGAATGAAAAACTGTTTTTT. Translated: CASSQGQGNEKLFF.